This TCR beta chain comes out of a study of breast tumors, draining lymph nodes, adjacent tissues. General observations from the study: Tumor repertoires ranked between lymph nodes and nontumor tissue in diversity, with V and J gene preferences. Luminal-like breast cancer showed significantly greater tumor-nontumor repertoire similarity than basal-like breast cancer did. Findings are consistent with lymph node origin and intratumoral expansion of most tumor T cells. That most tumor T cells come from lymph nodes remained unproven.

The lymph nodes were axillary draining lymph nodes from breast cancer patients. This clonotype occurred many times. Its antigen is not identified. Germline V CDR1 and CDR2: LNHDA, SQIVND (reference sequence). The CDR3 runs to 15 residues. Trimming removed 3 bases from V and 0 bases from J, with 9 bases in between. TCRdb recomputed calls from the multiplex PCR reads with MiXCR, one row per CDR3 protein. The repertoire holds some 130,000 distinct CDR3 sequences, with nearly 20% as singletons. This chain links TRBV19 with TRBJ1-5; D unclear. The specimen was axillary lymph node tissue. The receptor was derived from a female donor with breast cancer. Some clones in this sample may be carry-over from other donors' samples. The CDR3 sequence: CASSIKGYSNQPQHF. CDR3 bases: TGTGCCAGTAGTATTAAAGGTTATAGCAATCAGCCCCAGCATTTT. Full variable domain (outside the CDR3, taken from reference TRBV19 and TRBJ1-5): DGGITQSPKYLFRKEGQNVTLSCEQNLNHDAMYWYRQDPGQGLRLIYYSQIVNDFQKGDIAEGYSVSREKKESFPLTVTSAQKNPTAFYLCASSIKGYSNQPQHFGDGTRLSIL.